The rows below give T cell receptor beta chains drawn from one sample of a study of control samples from healthy donors and cancer patients. The method was immunoSEQ multiplex PCR; TCRdb's version includes in-frame clones alone and lacks a portion of them. The sample carries 150,000 to 200,000 clones, around nine tenths recorded once. Input material: blood. These receptors were obtained from a man younger than 40 in good health. Both conserved end residues are part of each CDR3. D genes are given only for firm matches. A clone size is listed for some rows: how often the clone was seen (once, few, many), or a class if it is expanded.

D gene	V gene	J gene	clone size	CDR3 DNA	CDR3 protein
TRBD1	TRBV5-1	TRBJ1-2	-	TGCGCCAGCAGCTCTACAGGGGACTATGGCTACACCTTC	CASSSTGDYGYTF
-	TRBV6-5	TRBJ1-5	-	TGTGCCAGCAGTTCACAGGGTATTAATACTCAGCCCCAGCATTTT	CASSSQGINTQPQHF
TRBD1	TRBV11-2	TRBJ2-7	-	TGTGCCAGCAGCTTCGACAGGGGCAATCCCTACGAGCAGTACTTC	CASSFDRGNPYEQYF
TRBD2	TRBV5-6	TRBJ2-1	-	TGTGCCAGCAGCCTCGGACTAGCGGGGGGGCATGAGCAGTTCTTC	CASSLGLAGGHEQFF
TRBD1	TRBV12-3/TRBV12-4	TRBJ2-7	-	TGTGCCAGCACCCCGGGACAGGGCTACGAGCAGTACTTC	CASTPGQGYEQYF
-	TRBV3-1/TRBV3-2	TRBJ1-5	-	TGTGCCAGCAGCCAAGGGTGGGGGGACTCCCCCCAGCATTTT	CASSQGWGDSPQHF
-	TRBV19	TRBJ2-7	-	TGTGCCAGTAGTCCTCTCTTGAGGGAAGAGCAGTACTTC	CASSPLLREEQYF
TRBD1	TRBV19	TRBJ2-1	-	TGTGCCAGTAGTAACAGGGGGAGCTCCTACAATGAGCAGTTCTTC	CASSNRGSSYNEQFF
TRBD2	TRBV30	TRBJ2-7	-	TGTGCCTGGAACCGCCGTAGCGGGGGGTCCTACGAGCAGTACTTC	CAWNRRSGGSYEQYF
-	TRBV30	TRBJ2-4	-	TGTGCCTGGAGTCCCCCCTCCGCGGGTGCCAAAAACATTCAGTACTTC	CAWSPPSAGAKNIQYF
TRBD1	TRBV2	TRBJ1-1	-	TGTGCCAGCAGTGATGGGACAGGCTTAGAAGCTTTCTTT	CASSDGTGLEAFF
-	TRBV27	TRBJ1-1	-	TGTGCCAGCAGTTCACTGACGGGCCCCACTGAAGCTTTCTTT	CASSSLTGPTEAFF
TRBD1	TRBV2	TRBJ1-6	-	TGTGCCAGCAGCAATGACAGGGTGGGGAGCTCCTATAATTCACCCCTCCACTTT	CASSNDRVGSSYNSPLHF
TRBD2	TRBV6-4	TRBJ2-3	-	TGTGCCAGCAGTGACTCGAATAGCGGGAGTGTAGATACGCAGTATTTT	CASSDSNSGSVDTQYF
-	TRBV14	TRBJ1-2	-	TGTGCCAGCAGCCAAGAGGGCCTAGGTAGCTATGGCTACACCTTC	CASSQEGLGSYGYTF
TRBD1	TRBV28	TRBJ1-2	-	TGTGCCAGCAGATCCAACAGGGGGGCCCGCCCCTATGGCTACACCTTC	CASRSNRGARPYGYTF
TRBD2	TRBV7-2	TRBJ2-3	-	TGTGCCAGCAGCTCGGGACTAGCGGGGGTTCGAACAGATACGCAGTATTTT	CASSSGLAGVRTDTQYF
TRBD1	TRBV6-5	TRBJ1-2	-	TGTGCCAGCAGTTACCCCCAGGGGGCTGGCTATGGCTACACCTTC	CASSYPQGAGYGYTF
-	TRBV7-8	TRBJ1-2	-	TGTGCCAGCTCGGGGGCCGCTAACTATGGCTACACCTTC	CASSGAANYGYTF
TRBD1	TRBV27	TRBJ1-6	few	TGTGCCAGCAGTTGGGGGACAGGGGGGAGGTCCTATAATTCACCCCTCCACTTT	CASSWGTGGRSYNSPLHF
-	TRBV2	TRBJ1-2	-	TGTGCCAGCAGTGTAACGGCTAACTATGGCTACACCTTC	CASSVTANYGYTF
-	TRBV4-1	TRBJ1-1	once	TGCGCCAGCCGATCTCTGAACACTGAAGCTTTCTTT	CASRSLNTEAFF
TRBD1	TRBV7-2	TRBJ2-3	-	TGTGCCAGCAGCTGGACAGGGGGTACAGATACGCAGTATTTT	CASSWTGGTDTQYF
-	TRBV7-2	TRBJ2-7	-	TGTGCCAGCAGCTTCCGGGACGGTGGAGCCTACGAGCAGTACTTC	CASSFRDGGAYEQYF
TRBD1	TRBV28	TRBJ1-4	-	TGTGCCAGCAGTTTATCCTCAGGGGGAAGTGAAAAACTGTTTTTT	CASSLSSGGSEKLFF
TRBD1	TRBV6-6	TRBJ1-1	few	TGTGCCAGCAGTTACTCCGGATCGACAGGGGGCTTCAAAGCTTTCTTT	CASSYSGSTGGFKAFF
-	TRBV14	TRBJ2-2	-	TGTGCCAGCAGCCAAGAAAGCAGCAAAACGAACACCGGGGAGCTGTTTTTT	CASSQESSKTNTGELFF
-	TRBV7-3	TRBJ2-3	-	TGTGCCAGCAGTGTCGGTGGGTGGGCAGATACGCAGTATTTT	CASSVGGWADTQYF
-	TRBV19	TRBJ1-1	-	TGTGCCAGTAGTCAGGCAGGGAACACTGAAGCTTTCTTT	CASSQAGNTEAFF
-	TRBV6-2/TRBV6-3	TRBJ1-5	-	TGTGCCAGCAGTTACCCAGAGGCGGGAGCCTATAGCAATCAGCCCCAGCATTTT	CASSYPEAGAYSNQPQHF
-	TRBV10-2	TRBJ1-2	-	TGCGCCAGCAGTGACGGGGGGGGCTACACCTTC	CASSDGGGYTF
-	TRBV9	TRBJ1-2	-	TGTGCCAGCAGCGCAACGGGGGGAGTTCACTATGGCTACACCTTC	CASSATGGVHYGYTF
-	TRBV5-1	TRBJ2-7	-	TGCGCCAGCAGCTTGGGCCGAGGGGGGACCTACGAGCAGTACTTC	CASSLGRGGTYEQYF
-	TRBV30	TRBJ1-2	-	TGTGCCTGGAGGGAATACAGGGACGGCTACACCTTC	CAWREYRDGYTF
-	TRBV30	TRBJ1-3	few	TGTGCCTGGAGTGGGGTCGTGCCGGCTGGAAACACCATATATTTT	CAWSGVVPAGNTIYF
-	TRBV4-1	TRBJ1-2	-	TGCGCCAGCAGCCAAGAGGATCAGACGAACTATGGCTACACCTTC	CASSQEDQTNYGYTF
TRBD1	TRBV4-2	TRBJ1-2	-	TGTGCCAGCAGCCAAGCACAGGGGGCTGGGAGCTATGGCTACACCTTC	CASSQAQGAGSYGYTF
-	TRBV6-5	TRBJ2-7	-	TGTGCCAGCGGAAGACAGGCGGGGGAGCAGTACTTC	CASGRQAGEQYF
-	TRBV9	TRBJ1-1	-	TGTGCCAGCAGCGTAGAGGGCAGGGGAGGCACTGAAGCTTTCTTT	CASSVEGRGGTEAFF
-	TRBV7-8	TRBJ1-1	once	TGTGCCAGCAGCCCCATATCTGAAGCTTTCTTT	CASSPISEAFF
-	TRBV10-1	TRBJ1-6	-	TGCGCCAGCAGTGAGAGGCGTAATTCACCCCTCCACTTT	CASSERRNSPLHF